Each of the 27 T cell receptor beta chains below was sequenced from the same sample in a study of blood T cell repertoires in COVID-19. The method was immunoSEQ multiplex PCR; TCRdb's version includes in-frame clones alone and lacks a portion of them. The sample shows approximately 170,000 clones, around four fifths of them seen only once. Sample: peripheral blood. Source of these receptors: a woman over 75 with COVID-19, enrolled during active disease.

The chain carries TRBV11-3 and TRBJ2-7; TRBD1 matches 8 bases. Germline CDR1 reads SGHNT; CDR2 reads YENEEA. Trimming removed 1 base from V and 4 bases from J; junction bases left unmatched: 3. The CDR3 covers 14 residues. The CDR3 protein is CASSLGGQEYEQYF. In nucleotides, the CDR3 is TGTGCCAGCAGCTTAGGGGGACAGGAGTACGAGCAGTACTTC. Combining the CDR3 with reference TRBV11-3 and TRBJ2-7 gives the whole variable domain EAGVVQSPRYKIIEKKQPVAFWCNPISGHNTLYWYLQNLGQGPELLIRYENEEAVDDSQLPKDRFSAERLKGVDSTLKIQPAELGDSAVYLCASSLGGQEYEQYFGPGTRLTVT.

The chain is built from TRBV7-9 and TRBJ2-3; 8 nucleotides agree with TRBD2. The CDR3 sequence is 13 residues long. Germline V lookup: CDR1 SEHNR, CDR2 FQNEAQ (reference sequence). V trimming: 4 bases; J trimming: 12 bases; junction bases outside the gene matches: 9. This chain's CDR3 is CASSWEGGGSQYF. The CDR3 nucleotides read TGTGCCAGCAGCTGGGAGGGCGGGGGGTCACAGTATTTT. The full variable domain, rest sourced from reference TRBV7-9 and TRBJ2-3, is DTGVSQNPRHKITKRGQNVTFRCDPISEHNRLYWYRQTLGQGPEFLTYFQNEAQLEKSRLLSDRFSAERPKGSFSTLEIQRTEQGDSAMYLCASSWEGGGSQYFGPGTRLTVL.

The chain links TRBV5-1 to TRBJ2-2; TRBD2 agrees at 9 bases. The CDR3 length is 15 residues. V shed 2 bases and J 5 bases; nucleotides not matched to a gene: 4. CDR1 is SGHRS and CDR2 is YFSETQ in the germline V gene. In nucleotides, the CDR3 is TGCGCCAGCAGCTTAGTAGCGGGAGAGACCGGGGAGCTGTTTTTT. Translating it yields CASSLVAGETGELFF.

The rearrangement uses TRBV4-3 and TRBJ2-1; D is perhaps TRBD2 (7 bases). Germline CDR1 LGHNA, CDR2 YSLEER. The CDR3 contains 13 residues. Trimming removed 7 bases at V and 8 bases at J, with 15 bases between. CDR3 sequence: CASTGGPWDEQFF. The DNA for the CDR3 is TGCGCCAGCACCGGGGGGCCGTGGGATGAGCAGTTCTTC.

The chain combines TRBV11-2 with TRBJ2-5; 8 nucleotides align to TRBD2. Trimming cost V 3 bases and J 2 bases; bases outside gene matches: 11. CDR1 is SGHAT, CDR2 FQNNGV, per germline. This CDR3 region has 17 residues. The CDR3: CASSFRTGGLPQETQYF. CDR3 bases: TGTGCCAGCAGCTTCAGAACGGGGGGGTTACCTCAAGAGACCCAGTACTTC.

The chain has TRBV19 and TRBJ1-2, with D possibly matching TRBD1 (6 bases). Per the germline V gene, CDR1 is LNHDA and CDR2 is SQIVND (reference sequence). V dropped 1 base and J dropped 5 bases, with 14 bases sitting between them. CDR3 size: 15 residues. CDR3 nucleotides: TGTGCCAGTAGTATAGCAAGGGGCAGGGGATATGGCTACACCTTC. Translating gives CASSIARGRGYGYTF.

This clone was observed a few times. V and J are TRBV7-8 and TRBJ2-7, with D tentatively TRBD1 (6 bases). Germline loops: CDR1 SGHVS, CDR2 FQNEAQ. Trimming left V 0 bases short and J 10 bases short, with 10 bases between. This CDR3 is 12 amino acids long. The CDR3 loop is CASSLARGLQYF. As DNA, the CDR3 is TGTGCCAGCAGCTTAGCCAGGGGATTACAGTACTTC.

V and J are TRBV7-6 and TRBJ1-3; tentative D call: TRBD1 (6 bases). CDR3 length equals 17 residues. Germline lookup yields CDR1 SGHVS and CDR2 FNYEAQ. V lost 1 base and J lost 0, with 13 bases in between. CDR3 bases: TGTGCCAGCAGCTTAGTTTTCCAGGGGCTCTCTGGAAACACCATATATTTT. This codes for CASSLVFQGLSGNTIYF.

The chain recombines TRBV12-5 with TRBJ1-5; tentatively, D is TRBD1 (6 bases). This CDR3 spans 16 amino acids. The germline CDR1 and CDR2 sequences are LGHNT and FRNRAP. V was trimmed by 7 bases and J by 0 bases, leaving 16 bases between them. As DNA, the CDR3 is TGTGCTAGTGCCACCAGGGGTTTCGGTAGCAATCAGCCCCAGCATTTT. Residues: CASATRGFGSNQPQHF.

This sequence joins TRBV27 and TRBJ1-4; no clear D gene. Trimming removed 3 bases from V and 0 bases from J, with 8 bases in between. Germline-derived CDR1 and CDR2 are MNHEY and SMNVEV (reference sequence). The CDR3 is 15 amino acids. Here the CDR3 reads CASSLERATNEKLFF. The CDR3 nucleotides are TGTGCCAGCAGTTTGGAGAGGGCAACTAATGAAAAACTGTTTTTT.

V and J are TRBV5-5 and TRBJ1-2; 10 bases map to TRBD1. The V and J ends lost 5 bases and 3 bases, in that order; junction bases with no gene match: 7. The CDR3 spans 15 residues. Germline V gene data show CDR1 as SGHKS and CDR2 as YYEKEE (reference sequence). DNA for the CDR3: TGTGCCAGCAGGACTCGACAGGGGGCGGACTATGGCTACACCTTC. This gives the protein CASRTRQGADYGYTF.

The CDR3 is CASSRQGSYNEQFF. In DNA form, the CDR3 reads TGTGCCAGCTCACGACAGGGGTCCTACAATGAGCAGTTCTTC. The rearrangement joins TRBV18 to TRBJ2-1, with 8 bases identical to TRBD1. V dropped 4 bases and J dropped 1; count of bases not matched to a gene: 0. The CDR3 has 14 residues. CDR1 and CDR2 from the germline V gene are KGHSH and LQKENI.

This clone was observed once. The chain joins TRBV19 to TRBJ1-5; the D gene is possibly TRBD1 (5 bases). The CDR3 is made up of 13 amino acids. The germline gives CDR1 LNHDA, CDR2 SQIVND (reference sequence). V shed 4 bases and J shed 6 bases, with 10 bases lying between them. This CDR3 reads CASSRGLGQPQHF. CDR3 DNA sequence: TGTGCCAGTAGTAGGGGACTGGGTCAGCCCCAGCATTTT.

The chain recombines TRBV2 with TRBJ1-5, with 7 bases lining up with TRBD1. The germline V gene has CDR1 SNHLY and CDR2 FYNNEI. V shed 2 bases and J 9 bases; nucleotides not matched to a gene: 7. The CDR3 is 14 amino acids. The CDR3 protein is CASSESTGRGPQHF. In DNA form, the CDR3 reads TGTGCCAGCAGTGAATCGACAGGGCGAGGGCCCCAGCATTTT.

The rearrangement joins TRBV19 to TRBJ1-2; 9 positions agree with TRBD1. Unmatched junction bases numbered 5, after V lost 3 bases and J lost 6 bases. Germline CDR1 is LNHDA and CDR2 is SQIVND (reference sequence). The CDR3 extends over 14 amino acids. CDR3 sequence: CASSIPWTGDGYTF. The CDR3 DNA sequence: TGTGCCAGTAGTATCCCATGGACAGGGGATGGCTACACCTTC. Filled out from reference TRBV19 and TRBJ1-2, the complete variable domain reads DGGITQSPKYLFRKEGQNVTLSCEQNLNHDAMYWYRQDPGQGLRLIYYSQIVNDFQKGDIAEGYSVSREKKESFPLTVTSAQKNPTAFYLCASSIPWTGDGYTFGSGTRLTVV.

The chain is built from TRBV9 and TRBJ2-5, with no clear D. This CDR3 is 13 amino acids long. Trimming removed 0 bases at V and 3 bases at J, with 6 bases between. Germline assignment: CDR1 SGDLS and CDR2 YYNGEE. The CDR3 region has the DNA TGTGCCAGCAGCGTAGCTACTAAAGAGACCCAGTACTTC. As protein: CASSVATKETQYF.

The V call is TRBV28, the J call TRBJ2-1; 8 bases are shared with TRBD2. The CDR3 is 14 amino acids. The trim removed 3 bases at V and 4 bases at J, leaving 2 bases unmatched. Germline CDR1 is MDHEN and CDR2 is SYDVKM. CDR3 DNA sequence: TGTGCCAGCAGTTTGACTAGCGCATACAATGAGCAGTTCTTC. The encoded protein is CASSLTSAYNEQFF.

This sequence joins TRBV7-2 and TRBJ2-7; 10 bases are a match to TRBD2. The V gene end was trimmed by 11 bases and the J gene end by 0 bases; junction bases not matched to a gene: 7. This CDR3 has 14 residues. Germline CDR1 reads SGHTA; CDR2 reads FQGNSA. The CDR3 region is CACSSGGSSYEQYF. The CDR3 bases are TGTGCCTGTTCTAGCGGGGGTAGCTCCTACGAGCAGTACTTC. Full variable domain (rest looked up from reference TRBV7-2 and TRBJ2-7): GAGVSQSPSNKVTEKGKDVELRCDPISGHTALYWYRQSLGQGLEFLIYFQGNSAPDKSGLPSDRFSAERTGGSVSTLTIQRTQQEDSAVYLCACSSGGSSYEQYFGPGTRLTVT.

The gene calls are TRBV9 and TRBJ2-1; TRBD2 matches at 8 bases. The CDR3 loop spans 16 amino acids. The V gene's germline CDR1 is SGDLS and CDR2 YYNGEE. The J segment lost 4 bases and the V segment lost 3 bases, leaving 9 bases of the junction unmatched. This CDR3 reads CASSETGTRGYNEQFF. The CDR3 coding sequence is TGTGCCAGCAGCGAAACCGGGACTAGGGGTTACAATGAGCAGTTCTTC.

This chain's CDR3 is CASSQRAARTGEEQFF. As DNA, the CDR3 is TGCGCCAGCAGCCAACGGGCGGCCCGAACGGGAGAGGAGCAGTTCTTC. The chain employs TRBV4-1 and TRBJ2-1; D may be TRBD2 (6 bases). The CDR3 spans 16 residues. Germline V lookup: CDR1 MGHRA, CDR2 YSYEKL. Trimming removed 2 bases at V and 10 bases at J, with 21 bases between.

The chain has TRBV19 and TRBJ2-1, with D unclear. Trimming cost V 2 bases and J 0 bases, with 11 bases left between them. CDR3 size: 16 residues. Germline loops: CDR1 LNHDA, CDR2 SQIVND (reference sequence). Written as DNA, the CDR3 is TGTGCCAGTAGTATAACCCTTATCAGCTCCTACAATGAGCAGTTCTTC. Translation gives CASSITLISSYNEQFF.

CDR3 in DNA: TGTGCCAGCAGTTTAGCGGGACCGATGTCCTACGAGCAGTACTTC. This translates into CASSLAGPMSYEQYF. The rearrangement uses TRBV27 and TRBJ2-7, with D perhaps TRBD2 (6 bases). Germline V gene sequence: CDR1 MNHEY, CDR2 SMNVEV (reference sequence). The CDR3 has 15 amino acids. V was shortened by 2 bases and J by 1 base, with 12 bases between the two germline ends.

The CDR3 sequence: CASSQQGTAEQYF. In DNA, the CDR3 is TGTGCCAGCTCACAGCAAGGGACAGCCGAGCAGTACTTC. This chain joins TRBV18 and TRBJ2-7; 7 positions match TRBD1. The CDR3 runs 13 residues. CDR1 and CDR2 from the germline V gene are KGHSH and LQKENI. Trimming cost V 4 bases and J 6 bases; bases outside gene matches: 6.

The rearrangement uses TRBV6-2 or TRBV6-3 and TRBJ2-7; 11 nucleotides match TRBD1. From germline, CDR1 is MNHEY and CDR2 SVGEGT. The CDR3 extends over 17 amino acids. The V segment lost 2 bases and the J segment 5 bases; nucleotides outside the gene matches: 11. As DNA, the CDR3 is TGTGCCAGCAGTTACCCTCGGGACAGGGGGAATAGGGACGAGCAGTACTTC. Amino acid sequence: CASSYPRDRGNRDEQYF.

This chain uses TRBV6-1 with TRBJ1-1; D perhaps matches TRBD1 (6 bases). The germline gives CDR1 MNHNS, CDR2 SASEGT. Deletions cut 2 bases from V and 8 bases from J, with 18 bases between. The CDR3 length is 15 residues. This CDR3 reads CASSEWGGRPREAFF. The CDR3 DNA reads TGTGCCAGCAGTGAATGGGGGGGGCGGCCCAGAGAAGCTTTCTTT.

The CDR3 region has the DNA TGTGCCAGCAGCTTCTCAGGGACTTGGGGAAGCTCCTATAATTCACCCCTCCACTTT. This translates into CASSFSGTWGSSYNSPLHF. The chain links TRBV5-5 to TRBJ1-6, with D tentatively TRBD1 (5 bases). The germline V gene has CDR1 SGHKS and CDR2 YYEKEE (reference sequence). V was pared by 2 bases and J by 0 bases, with 18 bases between. The CDR3 consists of 19 residues.

This clone has just one count. This chain uses TRBV5-1 with TRBJ2-7; 7 bases map to TRBD2. Germline lookup yields CDR1 SGHRS and CDR2 YFSETQ. V dropped 1 base and J dropped 4; count of bases not matched to a gene: 5. The CDR3 runs to 14 residues. CDR3 in DNA: TGCGCCAGCAGCTTGTTCCCTAGCGGATACGAGCAGTACTTC. Amino acid sequence: CASSLFPSGYEQYF.